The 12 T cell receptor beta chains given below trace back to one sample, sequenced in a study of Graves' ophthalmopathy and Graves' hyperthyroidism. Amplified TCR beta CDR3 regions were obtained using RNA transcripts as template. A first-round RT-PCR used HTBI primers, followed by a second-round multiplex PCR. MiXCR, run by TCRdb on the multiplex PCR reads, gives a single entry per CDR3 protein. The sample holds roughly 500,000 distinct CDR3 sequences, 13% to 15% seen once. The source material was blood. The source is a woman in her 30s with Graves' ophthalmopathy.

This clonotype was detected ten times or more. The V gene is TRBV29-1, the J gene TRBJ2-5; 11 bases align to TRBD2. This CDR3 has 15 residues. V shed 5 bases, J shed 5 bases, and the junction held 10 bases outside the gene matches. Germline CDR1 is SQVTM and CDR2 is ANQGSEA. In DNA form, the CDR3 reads TGCAGCGTTTACGGACTAGCGGGCGAAACGGAGACCCAGTACTTC. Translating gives CSVYGLAGETETQYF.

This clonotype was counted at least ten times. CDR3 sequence reads: CASSTHRGQWTYEQYF. For the CDR3, the DNA is TGTGCCAGCAGCACCCACAGGGGGCAGTGGACCTACGAGCAGTACTTC. The chain carries TRBV7-3 and TRBJ2-7, with 9 bases aligning to TRBD1. The CDR3 is 16 amino acids. The germline V gene encodes CDR1 SGHTA and CDR2 FQGTGA. The V gene end was trimmed by 5 bases and the J gene end by 2 bases; junction bases not matched to a gene: 10.

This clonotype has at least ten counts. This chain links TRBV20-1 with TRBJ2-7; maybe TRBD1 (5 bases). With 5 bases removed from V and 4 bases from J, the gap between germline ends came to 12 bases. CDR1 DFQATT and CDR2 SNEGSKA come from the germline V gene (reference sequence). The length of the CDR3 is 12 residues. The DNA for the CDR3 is TGCAGTGCTGAGCAGGGAACGTACGAGCAGTACTTC. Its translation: CSAEQGTYEQYF.

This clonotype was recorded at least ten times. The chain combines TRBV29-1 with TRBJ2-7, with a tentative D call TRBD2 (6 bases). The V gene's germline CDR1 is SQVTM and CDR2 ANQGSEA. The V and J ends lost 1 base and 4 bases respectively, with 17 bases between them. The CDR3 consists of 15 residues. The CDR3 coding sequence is TGCAGCGTTGAAGGGCGGGGACTTGAGCCGTACGAGCAGTACTTC. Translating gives CSVEGRGLEPYEQYF.

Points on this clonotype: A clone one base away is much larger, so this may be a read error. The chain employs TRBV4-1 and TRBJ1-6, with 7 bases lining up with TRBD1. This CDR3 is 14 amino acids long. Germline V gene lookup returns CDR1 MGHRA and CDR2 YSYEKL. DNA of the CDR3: TGCGCCAGCAGCCAGAGGGGACAGAATTCACACCTCCACTTT. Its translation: CASSQRGQNSHLHF.

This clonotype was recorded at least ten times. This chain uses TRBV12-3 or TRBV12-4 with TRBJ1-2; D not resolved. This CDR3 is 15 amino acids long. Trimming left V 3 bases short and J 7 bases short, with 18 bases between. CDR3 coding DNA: TGTGCCAGCAGTTTTCGAAGGCCGGGGATTCTTGGCTACACCTTC. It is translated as CASSFRRPGILGYTF.

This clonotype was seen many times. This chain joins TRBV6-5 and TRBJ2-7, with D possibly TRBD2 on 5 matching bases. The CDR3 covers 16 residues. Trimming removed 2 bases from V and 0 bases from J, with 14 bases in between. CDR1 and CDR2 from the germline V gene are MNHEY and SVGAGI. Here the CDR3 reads CASSYPLEANSYEQYF. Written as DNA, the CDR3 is TGTGCCAGCAGTTACCCTTTGGAGGCTAACTCCTACGAGCAGTACTTC.

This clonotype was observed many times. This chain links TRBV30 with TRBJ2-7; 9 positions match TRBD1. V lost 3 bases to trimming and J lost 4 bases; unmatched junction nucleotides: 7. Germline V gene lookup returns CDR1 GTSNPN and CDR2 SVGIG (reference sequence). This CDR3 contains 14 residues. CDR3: CAWRHPGQGYEQYF. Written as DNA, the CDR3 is TGTGCCTGGAGACATCCGGGACAGGGTTACGAGCAGTACTTC.

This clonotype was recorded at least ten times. CDR3: CASRHSGGYEQYF. The CDR3 nucleotides read TGTGCCAGCAGACATTCCGGGGGCTACGAGCAGTACTTC. The chain recombines TRBV28 with TRBJ2-7, with D perhaps matching TRBD2 (6 bases). V was clipped by 6 bases and J by 3 bases, with 12 bases between them. Germline V gene lookup returns CDR1 MDHEN and CDR2 SYDVKM. The CDR3 totals 13 residues.

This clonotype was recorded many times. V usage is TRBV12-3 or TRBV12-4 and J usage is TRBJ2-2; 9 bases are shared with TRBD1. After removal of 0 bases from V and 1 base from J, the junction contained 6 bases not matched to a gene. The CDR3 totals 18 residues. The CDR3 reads CASSLAHGTGRNTGELFF. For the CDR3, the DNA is TGTGCCAGCAGTTTAGCGCACGGGACAGGGCGGAACACCGGGGAGCTGTTTTTT.

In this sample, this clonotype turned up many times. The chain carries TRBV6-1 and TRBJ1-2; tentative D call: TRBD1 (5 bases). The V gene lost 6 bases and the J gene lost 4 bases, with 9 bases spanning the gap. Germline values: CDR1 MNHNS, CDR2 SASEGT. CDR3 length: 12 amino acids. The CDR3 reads CASRNGAYGYTF. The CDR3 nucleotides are TGTGCCAGCAGAAATGGGGCCTATGGCTACACCTTC.

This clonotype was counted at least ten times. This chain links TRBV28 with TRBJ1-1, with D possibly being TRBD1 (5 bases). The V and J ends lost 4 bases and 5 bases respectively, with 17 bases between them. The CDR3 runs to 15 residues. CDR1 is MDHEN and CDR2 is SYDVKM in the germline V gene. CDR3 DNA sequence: TGTGCCAGCAGTTCCCGCAGGGATGAGGGGACTGAAGCTTTCTTT. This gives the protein CASSSRRDEGTEAFF.